In this sample, the clone carrying this TCR beta chain turned up many times. Its specificity is unknown. The data originate from a study of T cells in Graves' hyperthyroidism and ophthalmopathy. Broader study findings: Before onset, by a median of approximately 6.2 months, the model predicted ophthalmopathy.

Extraction of PBMCs used roughly 9.3 ml of fresh peripheral blood. Germline values: CDR1 MDHEN, CDR2 SYDVKM. J was trimmed by 2 bases and V by 11 bases; bases with no gene match: 12. The CDR3 totals 14 residues. RNA transcripts yielded amplified TCR beta CDR3 regions. First-round RT-PCR targeting the TCR CDR3 was performed with the HTBI primer set. TCRdb passed the multiplex PCR reads through MiXCR, listing each CDR3 protein once. The table includes a few hundred thousand distinct CDR3 sequences, about 15% detected once. The sequencing input was blood. This rearrangement joins TRBV28 to TRBJ2-7; 7 nucleotides agree with TRBD1. This receptor was identified in a woman between 25 and 40 years old with Graves' ophthalmopathy. In nucleotides, the CDR3 is TGTGCCCTGGGTAGGGGGCCTCCACCCTACGAGCAGTACTTC. The encoded protein is CALGRGPPPYEQYF.